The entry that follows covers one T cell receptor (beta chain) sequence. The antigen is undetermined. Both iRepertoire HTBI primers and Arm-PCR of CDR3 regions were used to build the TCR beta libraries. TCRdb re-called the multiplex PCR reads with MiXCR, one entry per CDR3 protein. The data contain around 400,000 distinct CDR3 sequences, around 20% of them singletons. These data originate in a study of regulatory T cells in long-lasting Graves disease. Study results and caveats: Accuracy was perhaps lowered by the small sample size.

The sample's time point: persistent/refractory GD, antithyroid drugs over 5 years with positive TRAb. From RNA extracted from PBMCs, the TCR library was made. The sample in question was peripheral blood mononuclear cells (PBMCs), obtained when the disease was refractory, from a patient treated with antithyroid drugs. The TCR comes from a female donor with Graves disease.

CDR3 sequence reads: CASSLTATTSGPDTQYF. The CDR3 DNA is TGTGCCAGCAGCTTAACGGCCACAACGAGCGGTCCAGATACGCAGTATTTT. The chain employs TRBV7-9 and TRBJ2-3, with a tentative D call TRBD2 (5 bases). Trimming took 2 bases from V and 4 from J, leaving 19 bases between them. This CDR3 spans 17 amino acids. Germline-derived CDR1 and CDR2 are SEHNR and FQNEAQ (reference sequence). Combining the CDR3 with reference TRBV7-9 and TRBJ2-3 gives the whole variable domain DTGVSQNPRHKITKRGQNVTFRCDPISEHNRLYWYRQTLGQGPEFLTYFQNEAQLEKSRLLSDRFSAERPKGSFSTLEIQRTEQGDSAMYLCASSLTATTSGPDTQYFGPGTRLTVL.